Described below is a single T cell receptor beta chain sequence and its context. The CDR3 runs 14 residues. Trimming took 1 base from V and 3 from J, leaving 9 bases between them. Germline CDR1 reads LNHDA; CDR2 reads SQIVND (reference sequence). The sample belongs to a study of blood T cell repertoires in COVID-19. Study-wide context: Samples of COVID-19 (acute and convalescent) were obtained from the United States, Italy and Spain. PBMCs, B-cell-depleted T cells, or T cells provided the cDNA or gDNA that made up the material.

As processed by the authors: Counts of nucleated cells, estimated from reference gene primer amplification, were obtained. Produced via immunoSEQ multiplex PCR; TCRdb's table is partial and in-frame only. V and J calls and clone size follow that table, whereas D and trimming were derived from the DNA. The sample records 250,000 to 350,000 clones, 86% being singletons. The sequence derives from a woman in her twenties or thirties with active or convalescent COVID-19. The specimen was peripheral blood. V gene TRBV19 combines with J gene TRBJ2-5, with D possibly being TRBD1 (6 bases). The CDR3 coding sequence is TGTGCCAGTAGTATAGGAAGACAGGAAGAGACCCAGTACTTC. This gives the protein CASSIGRQEETQYF.